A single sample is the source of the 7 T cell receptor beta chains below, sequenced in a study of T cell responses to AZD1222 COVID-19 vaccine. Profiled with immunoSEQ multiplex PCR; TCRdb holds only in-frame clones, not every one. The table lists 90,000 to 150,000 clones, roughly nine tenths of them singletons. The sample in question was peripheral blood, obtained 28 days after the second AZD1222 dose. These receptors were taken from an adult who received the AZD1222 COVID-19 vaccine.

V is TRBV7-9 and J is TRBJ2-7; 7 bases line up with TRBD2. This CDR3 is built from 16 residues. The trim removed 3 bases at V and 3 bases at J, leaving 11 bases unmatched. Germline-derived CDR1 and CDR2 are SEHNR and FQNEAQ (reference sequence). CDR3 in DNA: TGTGCCAGCAGCTTCAACAGGACTAGGGCCCACTACGAGCAGTACTTC. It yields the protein CASSFNRTRAHYEQYF. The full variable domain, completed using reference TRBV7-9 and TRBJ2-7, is DTGVSQNPRHKITKRGQNVTFRCDPISEHNRLYWYRQTLGQGPEFLTYFQNEAQLEKSRLLSDRFSAERPKGSFSTLEIQRTEQGDSAMYLCASSFNRTRAHYEQYFGPGTRLTVT.

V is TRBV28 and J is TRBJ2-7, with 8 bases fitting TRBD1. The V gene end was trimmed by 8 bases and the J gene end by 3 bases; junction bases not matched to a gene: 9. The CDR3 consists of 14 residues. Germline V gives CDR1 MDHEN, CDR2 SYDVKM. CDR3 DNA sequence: TGTGCCAGCGAGAGCCTCGGACAGGGCTACGAGCAGTACTTC. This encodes CASESLGQGYEQYF.

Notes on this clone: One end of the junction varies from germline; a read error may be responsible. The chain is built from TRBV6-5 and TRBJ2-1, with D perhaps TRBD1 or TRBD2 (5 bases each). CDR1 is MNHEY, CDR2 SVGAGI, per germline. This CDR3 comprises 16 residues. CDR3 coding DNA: TGTGCCAGCAGTTACCTCGGGTCCGGGGCCTATAATGAGCAGTTCTTC. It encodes CASSYLGSGAYNEQFF.

CDR3 sequence (DNA): TGCGCCAGCAGCCAAGATATGGACAGTAACACCGGGGAGCTGTTTTTT. It specifies CASSQDMDSNTGELFF. The chain carries TRBV4-3 and TRBJ2-2; D may be TRBD1 (6 bases). Germline CDR1 and CDR2: LGHNA and YSLEER. V shed 0 bases and J shed 2 bases, with 10 bases lying between them. The CDR3 consists of 16 residues.

The CDR3 nucleotides are TGTGCCAGCAGCCCTCCGGACAGATTCTACCCTGAAGCTTTCTTT. Translated, it gives CASSPPDRFYPEAFF. The chain carries TRBV14 and TRBJ1-1; possible D gene TRBD1, 6 bases. Germline assignment: CDR1 SGHDN and CDR2 FVKESK. This CDR3 has 15 amino acids. The V and J ends lost 4 bases and 6 bases respectively, with 18 bases between them.

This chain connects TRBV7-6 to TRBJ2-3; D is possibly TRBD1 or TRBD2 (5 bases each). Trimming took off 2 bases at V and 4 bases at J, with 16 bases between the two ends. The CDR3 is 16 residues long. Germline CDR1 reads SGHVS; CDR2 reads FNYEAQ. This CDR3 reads CASSLQGGRYADTQYF. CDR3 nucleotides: TGTGCCAGCAGCTTACAGGGCGGGCGATACGCAGATACGCAGTATTTT.

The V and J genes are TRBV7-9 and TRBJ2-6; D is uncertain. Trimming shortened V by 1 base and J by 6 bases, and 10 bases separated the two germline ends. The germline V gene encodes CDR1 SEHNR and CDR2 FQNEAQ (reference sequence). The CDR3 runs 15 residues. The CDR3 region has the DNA TGTGCCAGCAGCTTAGGTGGGGTAGAGGCCAACGTCCTGACTTTC. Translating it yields CASSLGGVEANVLTF.